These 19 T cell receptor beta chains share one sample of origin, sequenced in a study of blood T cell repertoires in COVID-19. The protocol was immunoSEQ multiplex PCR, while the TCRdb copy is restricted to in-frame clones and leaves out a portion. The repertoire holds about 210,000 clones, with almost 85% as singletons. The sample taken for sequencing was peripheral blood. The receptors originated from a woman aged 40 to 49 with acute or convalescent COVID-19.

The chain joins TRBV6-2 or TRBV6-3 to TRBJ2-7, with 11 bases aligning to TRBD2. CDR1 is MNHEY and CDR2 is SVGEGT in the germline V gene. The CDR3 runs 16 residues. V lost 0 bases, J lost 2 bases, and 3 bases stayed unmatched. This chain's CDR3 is CASSYSELAGAYEQYF. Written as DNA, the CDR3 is TGTGCCAGCAGTTACTCAGAACTAGCGGGGGCCTACGAGCAGTACTTC.

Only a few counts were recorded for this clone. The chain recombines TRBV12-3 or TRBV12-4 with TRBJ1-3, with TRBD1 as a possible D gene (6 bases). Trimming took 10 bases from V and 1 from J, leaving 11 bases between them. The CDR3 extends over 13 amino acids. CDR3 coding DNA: TGTGCCACTAGAACAGGGTCTGGAAACACCATATATTTT. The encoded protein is CATRTGSGNTIYF.

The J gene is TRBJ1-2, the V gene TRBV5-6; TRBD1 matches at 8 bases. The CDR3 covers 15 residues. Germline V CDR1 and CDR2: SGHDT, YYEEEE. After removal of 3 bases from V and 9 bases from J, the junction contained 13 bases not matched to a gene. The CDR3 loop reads CASSSGQGSYMSYTF. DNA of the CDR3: TGTGCCAGCAGCTCTGGACAGGGCTCCTATATGAGCTACACCTTC.

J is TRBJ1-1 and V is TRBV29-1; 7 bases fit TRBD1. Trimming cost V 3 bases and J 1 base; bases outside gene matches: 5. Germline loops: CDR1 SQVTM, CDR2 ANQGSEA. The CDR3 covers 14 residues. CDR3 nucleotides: TGCAGCGTTGAGAGACAGGGCCCGAACACTGAAGCTTTCTTT. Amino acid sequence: CSVERQGPNTEAFF.

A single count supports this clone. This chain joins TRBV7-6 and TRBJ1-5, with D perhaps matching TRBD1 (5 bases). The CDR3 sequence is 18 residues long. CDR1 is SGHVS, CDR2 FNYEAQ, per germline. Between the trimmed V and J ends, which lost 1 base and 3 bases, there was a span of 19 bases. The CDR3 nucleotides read TGTGCCAGCAGCTTAGGCGGTGGGGTGCGGGGCGTCAATCAGCCCCAGCATTTT. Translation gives CASSLGGGVRGVNQPQHF.

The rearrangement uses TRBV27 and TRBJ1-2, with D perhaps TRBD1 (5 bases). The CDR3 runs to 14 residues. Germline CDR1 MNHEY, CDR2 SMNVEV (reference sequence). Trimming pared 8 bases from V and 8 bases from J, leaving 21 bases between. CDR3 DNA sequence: TGTGCCAGCGGATTCGCAGGGTACTTGGGCGGCTACACCTTC. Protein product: CASGFAGYLGGYTF.

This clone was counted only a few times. The CDR3 spells CASSSETSRNEQFF. The CDR3 nucleotides are TGTGCCAGCTCATCGGAGACCTCTAGGAATGAGCAGTTCTTC. This rearrangement joins TRBV18 to TRBJ2-1; no definite D call. Germline V CDR1 and CDR2: KGHSH, LQKENI. CDR3 size: 14 residues. The V and J ends lost 5 bases and 7 bases respectively, with 15 bases between them.

As DNA, the CDR3 is TGCGCCAGCAGCTTACTAGCGGGGGCTGTTCCGAAGCAGTTCTTC. Translating it yields CASSLLAGAVPKQFF. This chain connects TRBV5-1 to TRBJ2-1; 11 positions match TRBD2. Germline V lookup: CDR1 SGHRS, CDR2 YFSETQ. The CDR3 is 15 residues long. J was trimmed by 11 bases and V by 2 bases; bases with no gene match: 9.

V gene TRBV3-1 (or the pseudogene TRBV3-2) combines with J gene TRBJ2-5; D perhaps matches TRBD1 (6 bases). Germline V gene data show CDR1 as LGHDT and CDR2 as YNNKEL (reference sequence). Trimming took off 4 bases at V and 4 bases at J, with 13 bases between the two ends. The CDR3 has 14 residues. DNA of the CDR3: TGTGCCAGCAGCCGACAAACAGGGTCAGAGACCCAGTACTTC. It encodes CASSRQTGSETQYF.

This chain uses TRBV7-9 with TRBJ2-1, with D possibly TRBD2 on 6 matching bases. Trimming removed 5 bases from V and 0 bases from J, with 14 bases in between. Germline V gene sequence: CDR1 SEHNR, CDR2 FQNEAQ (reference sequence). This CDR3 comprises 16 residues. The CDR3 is CASSPRDSSSYNEQFF. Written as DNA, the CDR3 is TGTGCCAGCAGCCCCCGGGACTCTAGCTCCTACAATGAGCAGTTCTTC.

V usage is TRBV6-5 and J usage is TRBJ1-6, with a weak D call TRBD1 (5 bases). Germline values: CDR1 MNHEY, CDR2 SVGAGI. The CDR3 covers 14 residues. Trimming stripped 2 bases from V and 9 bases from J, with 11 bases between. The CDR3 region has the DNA TGTGCCAGCAGTTACGGGCAGGGAGGTTCACCCCTCCACTTT. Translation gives CASSYGQGGSPLHF.

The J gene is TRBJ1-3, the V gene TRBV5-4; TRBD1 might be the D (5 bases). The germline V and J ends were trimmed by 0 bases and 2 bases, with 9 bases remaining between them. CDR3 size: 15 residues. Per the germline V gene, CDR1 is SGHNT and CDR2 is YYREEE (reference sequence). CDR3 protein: CASSLGQRTGNTIYF. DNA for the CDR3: TGTGCCAGCAGCTTGGGACAGAGGACTGGAAACACCATATATTTT. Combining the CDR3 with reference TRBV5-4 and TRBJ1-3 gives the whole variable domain ETGVTQSPTHLIKTRGQQVTLRCSSQSGHNTVSWYQQALGQGPQFIFQYYREEENGRGNFPPRFSGLQFPNYSSELNVNALELDDSALYLCASSLGQRTGNTIYFGEGSWLTVV.

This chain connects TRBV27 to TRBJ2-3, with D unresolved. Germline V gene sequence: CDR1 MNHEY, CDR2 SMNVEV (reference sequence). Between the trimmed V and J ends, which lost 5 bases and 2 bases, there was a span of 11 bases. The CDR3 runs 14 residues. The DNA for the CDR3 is TGTGCCAGCAGTCAATCCGGGTTCACAGATACGCAGTATTTT. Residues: CASSQSGFTDTQYF.

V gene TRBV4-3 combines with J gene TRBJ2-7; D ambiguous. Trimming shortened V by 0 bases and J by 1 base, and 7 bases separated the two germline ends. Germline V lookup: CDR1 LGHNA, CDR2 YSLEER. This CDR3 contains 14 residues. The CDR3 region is CASSQEGGSYEQYF. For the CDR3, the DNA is TGCGCCAGCAGCCAAGAAGGCGGATCCTACGAGCAGTACTTC.

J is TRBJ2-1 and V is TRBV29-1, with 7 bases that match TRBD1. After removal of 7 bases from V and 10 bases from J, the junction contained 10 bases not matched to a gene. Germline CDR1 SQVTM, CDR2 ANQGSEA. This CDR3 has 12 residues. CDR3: CSAIQGIAEQFF. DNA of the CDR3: TGCAGCGCAATACAGGGGATCGCCGAGCAGTTCTTC.

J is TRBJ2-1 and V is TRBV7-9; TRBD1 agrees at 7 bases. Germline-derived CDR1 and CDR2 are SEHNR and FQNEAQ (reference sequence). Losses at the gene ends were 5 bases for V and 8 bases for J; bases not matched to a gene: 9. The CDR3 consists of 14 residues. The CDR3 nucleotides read TGTGCCAGCAGCCCCAGACAGGGCCTCGATGAGCAGTTCTTC. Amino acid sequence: CASSPRQGLDEQFF.

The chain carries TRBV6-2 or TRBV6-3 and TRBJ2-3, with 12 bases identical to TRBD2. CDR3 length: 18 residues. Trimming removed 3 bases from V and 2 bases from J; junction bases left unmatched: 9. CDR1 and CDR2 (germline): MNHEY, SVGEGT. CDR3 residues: CASSYLLAGGPDTDTQYF. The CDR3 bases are TGTGCCAGCAGTTATTTGCTAGCGGGGGGGCCGGACACAGATACGCAGTATTTT.

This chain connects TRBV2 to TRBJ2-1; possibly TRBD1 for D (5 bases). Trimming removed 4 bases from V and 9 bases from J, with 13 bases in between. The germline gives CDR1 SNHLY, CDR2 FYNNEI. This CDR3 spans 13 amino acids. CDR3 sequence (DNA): TGTGCCAGCAGTGGTCCAGGGATAGGTGAGCAGTTCTTC. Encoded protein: CASSGPGIGEQFF. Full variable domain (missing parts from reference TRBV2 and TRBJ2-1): EPEVTQTPSHQVTQMGQEVILRCVPISNHLYFYWYRQILGQKVEFLVSFYNNEISEKSEIFDDQFSVERPDGSNFTLKIRSTKLEDSAMYFCASSGPGIGEQFFGPGTRLTVL.

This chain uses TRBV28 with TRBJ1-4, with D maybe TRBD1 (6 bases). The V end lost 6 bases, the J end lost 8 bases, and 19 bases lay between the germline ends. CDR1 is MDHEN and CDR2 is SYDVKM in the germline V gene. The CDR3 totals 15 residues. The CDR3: CASSPGGRVGEKLFF. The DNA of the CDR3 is TGTGCCAGCAGCCCGGGGGGCAGGGTTGGGGAAAAACTGTTTTTT.